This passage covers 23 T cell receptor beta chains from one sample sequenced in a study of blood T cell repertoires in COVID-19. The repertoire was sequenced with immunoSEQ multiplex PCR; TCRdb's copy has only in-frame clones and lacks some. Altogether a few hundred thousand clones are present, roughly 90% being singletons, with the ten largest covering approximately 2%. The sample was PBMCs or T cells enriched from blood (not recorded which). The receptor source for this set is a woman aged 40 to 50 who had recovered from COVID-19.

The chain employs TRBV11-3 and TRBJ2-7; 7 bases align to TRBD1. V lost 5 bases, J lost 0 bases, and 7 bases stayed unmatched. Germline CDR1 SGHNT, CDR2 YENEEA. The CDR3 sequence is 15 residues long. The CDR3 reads CASSNRGQSSYEQYF. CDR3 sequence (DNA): TGTGCCAGCAGCAACAGGGGCCAGAGCTCCTACGAGCAGTACTTC.

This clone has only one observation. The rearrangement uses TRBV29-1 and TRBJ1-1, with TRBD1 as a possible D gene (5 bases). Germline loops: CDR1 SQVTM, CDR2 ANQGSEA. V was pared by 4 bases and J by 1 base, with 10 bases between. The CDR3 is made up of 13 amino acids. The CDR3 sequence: CSVAGLTNTEAFF. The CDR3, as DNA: TGCAGCGTTGCGGGACTAACGAACACTGAAGCTTTCTTT.

CDR3 coding DNA: TGTGCCAGCAGTCGTGGGACAGAAGGTAATGAAAAACTGTTTTTT. Protein product: CASSRGTEGNEKLFF. The gene calls are TRBV25-1 and TRBJ1-4; 7 bases line up with TRBD1. Trimming took 5 bases from V and 4 from J; bases not matched to a gene: 7. CDR3 length: 15 residues. Germline values: CDR1 MGHDK, CDR2 SYGVNS.

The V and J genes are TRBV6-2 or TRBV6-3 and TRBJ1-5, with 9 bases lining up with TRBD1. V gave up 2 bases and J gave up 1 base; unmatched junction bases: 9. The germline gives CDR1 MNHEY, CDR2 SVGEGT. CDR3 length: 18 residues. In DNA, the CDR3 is TGTGCCAGCAGTTACCGGACAGGGGAAGGGTGGAGCAATCAGCCCCAGCATTTT. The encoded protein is CASSYRTGEGWSNQPQHF.

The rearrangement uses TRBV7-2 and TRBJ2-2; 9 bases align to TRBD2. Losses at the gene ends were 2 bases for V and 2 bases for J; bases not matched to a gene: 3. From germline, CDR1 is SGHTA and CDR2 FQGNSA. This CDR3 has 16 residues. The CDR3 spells CASSLQTSGNTGELFF. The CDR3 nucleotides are TGTGCCAGCAGCTTACAGACTAGCGGTAACACCGGGGAGCTGTTTTTT.

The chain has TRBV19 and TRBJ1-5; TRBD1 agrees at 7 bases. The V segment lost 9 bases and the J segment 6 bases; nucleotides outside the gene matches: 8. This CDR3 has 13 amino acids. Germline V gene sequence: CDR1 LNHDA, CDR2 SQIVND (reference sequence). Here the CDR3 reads CASNDRDVQPQHF. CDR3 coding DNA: TGTGCCAGCAACGACAGGGACGTTCAGCCCCAGCATTTT.

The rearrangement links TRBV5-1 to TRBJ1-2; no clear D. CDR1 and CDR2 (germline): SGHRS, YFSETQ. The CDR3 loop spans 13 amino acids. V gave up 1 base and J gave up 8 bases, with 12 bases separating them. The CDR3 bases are TGCGCCAGCAGCTTGTGGGCTTTAGAAGGCTACACCTTC. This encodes CASSLWALEGYTF.

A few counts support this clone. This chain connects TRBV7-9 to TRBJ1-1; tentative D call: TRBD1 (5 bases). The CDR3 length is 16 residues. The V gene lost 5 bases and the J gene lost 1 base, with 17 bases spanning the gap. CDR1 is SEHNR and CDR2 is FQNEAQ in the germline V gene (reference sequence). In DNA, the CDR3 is TGTGCCAGCAGCCCTATACCGACAGACGAGAACACTGAAGCTTTCTTT. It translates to CASSPIPTDENTEAFF.

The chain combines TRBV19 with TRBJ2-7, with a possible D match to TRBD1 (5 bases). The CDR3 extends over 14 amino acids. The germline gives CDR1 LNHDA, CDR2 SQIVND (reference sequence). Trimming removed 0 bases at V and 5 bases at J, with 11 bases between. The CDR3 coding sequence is TGTGCCAGTAGTATAGAAGGGGCCGGCAACGAGCAGTACTTC. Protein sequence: CASSIEGAGNEQYF.

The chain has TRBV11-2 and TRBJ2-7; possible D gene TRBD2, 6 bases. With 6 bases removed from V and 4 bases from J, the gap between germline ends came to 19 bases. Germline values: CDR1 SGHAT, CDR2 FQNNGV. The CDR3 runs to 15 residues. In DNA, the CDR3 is TGTGCCAGCAGTGCCCAACTCAGACTAGAGTACGAGCAGTACTTC. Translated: CASSAQLRLEYEQYF.

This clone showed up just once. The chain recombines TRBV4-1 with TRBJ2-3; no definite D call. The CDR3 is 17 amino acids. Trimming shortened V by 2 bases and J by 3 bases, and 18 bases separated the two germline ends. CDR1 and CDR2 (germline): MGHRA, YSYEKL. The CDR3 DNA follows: TGCGCCAGCAGCCAAACCCCCGTGGCTGTAGCAACAGATACGCAGTATTTT. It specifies CASSQTPVAVATDTQYF.

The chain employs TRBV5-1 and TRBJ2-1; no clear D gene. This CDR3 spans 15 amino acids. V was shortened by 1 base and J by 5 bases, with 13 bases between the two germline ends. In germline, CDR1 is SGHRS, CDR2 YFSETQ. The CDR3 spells CASSLPATGNNEQFF. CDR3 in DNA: TGCGCCAGCAGCTTGCCCGCGACTGGAAACAATGAGCAGTTCTTC. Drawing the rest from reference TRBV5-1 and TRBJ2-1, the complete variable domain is KAGVTQTPRYLIKTRGQQVTLSCSPISGHRSVSWYQQTPGQGLQFLFEYFSETQRNKGNFPGRFSGRQFSNSRSEMNVSTLELGDSALYLCASSLPATGNNEQFFGPGTRLTVL.

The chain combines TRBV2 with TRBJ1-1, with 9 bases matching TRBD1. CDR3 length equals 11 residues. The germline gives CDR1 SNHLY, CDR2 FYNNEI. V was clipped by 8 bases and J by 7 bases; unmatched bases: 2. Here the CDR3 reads CASGTGFEAFF. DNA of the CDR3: TGTGCCAGCGGGACAGGGTTTGAAGCTTTCTTT.

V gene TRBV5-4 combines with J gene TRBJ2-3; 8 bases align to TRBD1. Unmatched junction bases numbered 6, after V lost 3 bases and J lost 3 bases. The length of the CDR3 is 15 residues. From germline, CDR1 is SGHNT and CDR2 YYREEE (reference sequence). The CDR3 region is CASSYRQGRTDTQYF. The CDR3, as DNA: TGTGCCAGCAGCTATAGACAGGGGCGGACAGATACGCAGTATTTT. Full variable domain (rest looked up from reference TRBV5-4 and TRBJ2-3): ETGVTQSPTHLIKTRGQQVTLRCSSQSGHNTVSWYQQALGQGPQFIFQYYREEENGRGNFPPRFSGLQFPNYSSELNVNALELDDSALYLCASSYRQGRTDTQYFGPGTRLTVL.

CDR3 sequence reads: CASSPTGYQETQYF. CDR3 coding DNA: TGTGCCAGCAGCCCGACAGGGTACCAAGAGACCCAGTACTTC. The chain recombines TRBV5-4 with TRBJ2-5; TRBD1 agrees at 7 bases. Per the germline V gene, CDR1 is SGHNT and CDR2 is YYREEE (reference sequence). After removal of 4 bases from V and 0 bases from J, the junction contained 3 bases not matched to a gene. The CDR3 is 14 amino acids.

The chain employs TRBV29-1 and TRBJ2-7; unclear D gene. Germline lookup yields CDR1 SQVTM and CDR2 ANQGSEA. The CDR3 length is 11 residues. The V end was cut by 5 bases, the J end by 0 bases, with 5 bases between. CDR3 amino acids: CSVFSSYEQYF. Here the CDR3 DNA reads TGCAGCGTTTTTAGCTCCTACGAGCAGTACTTC.

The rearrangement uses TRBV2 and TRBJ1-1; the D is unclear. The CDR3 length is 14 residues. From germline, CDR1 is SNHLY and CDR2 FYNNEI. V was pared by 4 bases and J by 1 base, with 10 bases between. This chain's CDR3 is CASSVRQENTEAFF. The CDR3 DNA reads TGTGCCAGCAGTGTACGGCAGGAGAACACTGAAGCTTTCTTT. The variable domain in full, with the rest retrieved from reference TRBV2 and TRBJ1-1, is EPEVTQTPSHQVTQMGQEVILRCVPISNHLYFYWYRQILGQKVEFLVSFYNNEISEKSEIFDDQFSVERPDGSNFTLKIRSTKLEDSAMYFCASSVRQENTEAFFGQGTRLTVV.

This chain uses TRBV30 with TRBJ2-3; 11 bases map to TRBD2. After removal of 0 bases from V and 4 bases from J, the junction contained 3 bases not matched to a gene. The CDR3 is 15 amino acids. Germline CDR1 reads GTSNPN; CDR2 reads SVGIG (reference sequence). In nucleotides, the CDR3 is TGTGCCTGGAGTGTACTAGCGGGAGTCCCAGATACGCAGTATTTT. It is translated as CAWSVLAGVPDTQYF.

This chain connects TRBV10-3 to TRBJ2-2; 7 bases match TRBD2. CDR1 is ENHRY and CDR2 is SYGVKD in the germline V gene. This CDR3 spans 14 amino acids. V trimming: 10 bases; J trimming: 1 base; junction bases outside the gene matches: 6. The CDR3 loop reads CASKAGWNTGELFF. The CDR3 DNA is TGTGCCAGCAAAGCGGGGTGGAACACCGGGGAGCTGTTTTTT.

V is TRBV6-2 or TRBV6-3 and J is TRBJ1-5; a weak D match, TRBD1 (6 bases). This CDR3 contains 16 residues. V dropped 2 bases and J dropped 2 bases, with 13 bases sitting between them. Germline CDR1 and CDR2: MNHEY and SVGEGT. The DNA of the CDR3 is TGTGCCAGCAGTTACGCCAGGGGCTACGGCAATCAGCCCCAGCATTTT. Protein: CASSYARGYGNQPQHF.

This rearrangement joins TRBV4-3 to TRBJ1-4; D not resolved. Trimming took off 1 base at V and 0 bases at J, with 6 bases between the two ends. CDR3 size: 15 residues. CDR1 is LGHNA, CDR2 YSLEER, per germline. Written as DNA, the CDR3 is TGCGCCAGCAGCCAAGTAGGAGCAACTAATGAAAAACTGTTTTTT. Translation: CASSQVGATNEKLFF.

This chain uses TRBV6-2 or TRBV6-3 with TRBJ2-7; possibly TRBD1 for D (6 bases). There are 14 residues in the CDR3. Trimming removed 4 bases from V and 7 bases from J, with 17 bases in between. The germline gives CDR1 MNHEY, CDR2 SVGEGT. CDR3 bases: TGTGCCAGCAGTTTCATCGGGACATTCCAAGAGCAGTACTTC. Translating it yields CASSFIGTFQEQYF.

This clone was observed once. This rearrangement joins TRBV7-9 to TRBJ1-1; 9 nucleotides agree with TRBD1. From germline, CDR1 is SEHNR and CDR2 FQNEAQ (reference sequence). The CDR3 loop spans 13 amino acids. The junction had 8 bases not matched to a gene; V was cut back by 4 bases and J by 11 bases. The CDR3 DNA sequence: TGTGCCAGCAGCTCAGACAGGGGGTCGGGGGCTTTCTTT. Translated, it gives CASSSDRGSGAFF.